This TCR beta chain derives from a study of OX40 agonist ivuxolimab in advanced cancers. Regarding the study as a whole: Expanded peripheral T-cell antigen specificity went undetermined.

With respect to this clone: What it recognizes is unknown.

The repertoire was sequenced with immunoSEQ multiplex PCR; TCRdb's copy has only in-frame clones and lacks some. The sample lists around 94,000 clones; 91% were seen once. Germline V CDR1 and CDR2: MGHRA, YSYEKL. The CDR3 runs to 17 residues. V lost 1 base to trimming and J lost 0 bases, with 13 bases between them. The sequence came from an adult with an advanced solid tumor such as melanoma, head and neck, liver or kidney cancer. The sample consisted of CD4+ or CD8+ T cells sorted from blood, taken in a trial of the OX40 agonist ivuxolimab. The chain has TRBV4-1 and TRBJ2-4; D is possibly TRBD2 (5 bases). The CDR3, as DNA: TGCGCCAGCAGCCAAGGCCCCCTCGGACTAGCCAAAAACATTCAGTACTTC. Translating gives CASSQGPLGLAKNIQYF.